This TCR beta chain was obtained from a study of blood T cell repertoires in COVID-19 (dated by TCRdb to 2020 to 2022). Regarding the complete study: Samples covering the acute and convalescent phases of COVID-19 were provided by collaborators in the United States, Italy and Spain. The material from the prospective study consisted of cDNA or gDNA derived from T cells, B-cell-depleted T cells, or PBMCs. The dataset comprised deeply sampled blood TCRbeta repertoires from subjects exposed to, actively infected with, or recovered from COVID-19. The repertoires were released in a freely available public database intended as a resource for research on the immune response to SARS-CoV-2. The samples were drawn from two sources: the first 160 participants of the ongoing ImmuneRACE study, and about 1,300 subjects contributed by 6 global collaborators. The sample metadata nearly always contained a de-identified subject ID, COVID-19 status, age in years and sex. HLA class I and class II types, where available, came from metadata supplied by the sample provider rather than from assay-based typing.

What the work shows at the level of the full study, not this receptor alone: How much clinical and demographic metadata was included differed by source and by participant, and the metadata was provided uncurated.

Unmatched junction bases come to 11, with V trimmed by 9 bases and J by 8 bases. From the cysteine up to the phenylalanine, the CDR3 has a length of 15 residues. The DNA shown is the 45-base CDR3, in frame from base 1. CDR1 KGHDR and CDR2 SFDVKD were looked up in the germline V gene. The immunoSEQ Assay, a bias-controlled multiplex PCR, was used to amplify TCRbeta CDR3 regions from genomic DNA. Per the source publication's procedure: The number of nucleated cells in each sample was estimated by amplification of reference gene primers within the assay. Sequence reads were collapsed and filtered to measure the absolute abundance of every unique TCRbeta CDR3 rearrangement. For each sample, productive Simpson clonality was calculated as the square root of Simpson's diversity index over productive rearrangements. TCRdb limited this immuneACCESS table to in-frame rearrangements with V and J called. A share of clones is missing; checked studies link under half to unresolved V genes, and the rest is unexplained. D and trimming come from the DNA, and the V and J calls and clone size come from that table. In all, the sample holds 250,000 or so clones, and 70% to 90% of those were seen once. The ten top clones hold approximately 6.6% of the sample.

To note about this clone: This receptor's antigen is unknown. Base qualities are not at hand, and no much larger clone is one base apart.

Participants in the prospective study were aged 18 to 89 years, lived in under 30 United States geographic areas, and enrolled through a virtual design. In the prospective study, participants were assigned to cohorts based on the clinical history participants reported in a screening survey and a study questionnaire. Exposed participants were defined as having been in contact with someone with a PCR-confirmed or clinician-diagnosed COVID-19 case within 2 weeks of study entry. In the prospective study, mobile phlebotomists collected whole blood, serum and a nasopharyngeal or oropharyngeal swab from each participant. Additional blood draws and questionnaires over an approximately two-month period could optionally be provided by prospective study participants. Before DNA extraction, prospective study blood samples were shipped either frozen or at room temperature.

This receptor was obtained from a woman in her 50s who had been exposed to COVID-19. The sequence joins TRBV24-1 to TRBJ2-1; 11 of the junction bases match TRBD2. The sequencing input was PBMCs or T cells enriched from blood (not recorded which). CDR3 loop: CATSKLAGGWDEQFF. The DNA sequence is given as TGTGCCACCTCTAAGCTAGCGGGGGGTTGGGATGAGCAGTTCTTC.